One sample yielded the 8 T cell receptor beta chains listed below, sequenced in a study of shared T cell receptors in the human thymus. Libraries were prepared by immunoSEQ multiplex PCR; TCRdb keeps only in-frame clonotypes and omits some of them. The sample records more than 550,000 clones, more than 70% being singletons. This same sample was also part of a study on human thymus T cells.

Specimen: thymocytes. These TCRs come from a boy under two years old with a congenital heart defect.

This clone was recorded once. The chain carries TRBV30 and TRBJ2-7; tentatively, D is TRBD2 (6 bases). The CDR3 spans 15 residues. V was clipped by 2 bases and J by 4 bases, with 18 bases between them. Germline V gene data show CDR1 as GTSNPN and CDR2 as SVGIG (reference sequence). The chain's CDR3 is CAWSPLARSGYEQYF. Here the CDR3 DNA reads TGTGCCTGGAGTCCTCTAGCGCGAAGTGGATACGAGCAGTACTTC.

V usage is TRBV28 and J usage is TRBJ1-4; 7 nucleotides agree with TRBD1. Germline CDR1 MDHEN, CDR2 SYDVKM. CDR3 size: 15 residues. V lost 2 bases to trimming and J lost 8 bases; unmatched junction nucleotides: 8. Here the CDR3 DNA reads TGTGCCAGCAGTTTACACAGGGGTGAGGGAGAAAAACTGTTTTTT. Its translation is CASSLHRGEGEKLFF.

J is TRBJ2-7 and V is TRBV2, with TRBD1 as a possible D gene (6 bases). With 4 bases removed from V and 11 bases from J, the gap between germline ends came to 18 bases. Germline values: CDR1 SNHLY, CDR2 FYNNEI. The CDR3 is 13 residues long. CDR3 nucleotides: TGTGCCAGCAGTGGATCGGACAGCTCTGGGGAGTACTTC. Translation: CASSGSDSSGEYF.

This rearrangement joins TRBV28 to TRBJ2-3, with 7 bases matching TRBD1. Per germline, CDR1 MDHEN and CDR2 SYDVKM. Unmatched junction bases numbered 4, after V lost 6 bases and J lost 4 bases. The CDR3 is made up of 13 amino acids. The CDR3 is CASSRQGPDTQYF. The CDR3 nucleotides read TGTGCCAGCAGCAGACAGGGACCAGATACGCAGTATTTT.

This clone was counted a single time. V gene TRBV4-3 combines with J gene TRBJ2-2; unclear D gene. Germline V lookup: CDR1 LGHNA, CDR2 YSLEER. V lost 3 bases and J 1 base, leaving 9 bases between the germline ends. The length of the CDR3 is 15 residues. In nucleotides, the CDR3 is TGCGCCAGCAGCCAGCAACAAATGAACACCGGGGAGCTGTTTTTT. Translation gives CASSQQQMNTGELFF.

Concerning this clone itself: The junction and the germline gene differ at one end; a read error may be behind it. Other DNA sequences in the sample encode the same CDR3. J is TRBJ1-6 and V is TRBV2; D possibly corresponds to TRBD1 (6 bases). CDR3 size: 14 residues. Germline CDR1 and CDR2: SNHLY and FYNNEI. This CDR3 reads CAIGGGPSDSPLHF. As DNA, the CDR3 is TGTGCCATTGGGGGGGGCCCGTCGGATTCCCCCCTCCACTTT.

This clone was seen only a few times. The rearrangement joins TRBV18 to TRBJ2-7, with 7 bases identical to TRBD1. Trimming removed 2 bases from V and 4 bases from J; junction bases left unmatched: 8. Germline V gene sequence: CDR1 KGHSH, CDR2 LQKENI. The CDR3 contains 15 residues. CDR3 protein: CASSPSGTAQYEQYF. The CDR3 nucleotides are TGTGCCAGCTCACCATCCGGGACAGCACAATACGAGCAGTACTTC.

The chain is built from TRBV6-1 and TRBJ2-5; D uncertain. This CDR3 is built from 13 residues. Trimming stripped 8 bases from V and 0 bases from J, with 10 bases between. Germline V CDR1 and CDR2: MNHNS, SASEGT. The CDR3 nucleotides read TGTGCCAGCCATCATCGGGACCAAGAGACCCAGTACTTC. Its translation: CASHHRDQETQYF.